Below, 28 T cell receptor beta chains from the same sample are listed, as sequenced in a study of response to subunit inactivated influenza vaccine. A single record per CDR3 protein comes from TCRdb applying MiXCR to the RT-PCR reads. The data contain roughly 500,000 distinct CDR3 sequences, 16% of them singletons. The input for sequencing was CD4+ T cells sorted from PBMCs, taken around 2 years after vaccination. All receptors derive from a man between 45 and 75 years old who received an inactivated influenza vaccine.

This clonotype was seen just once. The chain carries TRBV4-2 and TRBJ1-4; D is perhaps TRBD1 (5 bases). Germline-derived CDR1 and CDR2 are LGHNA and YNFKEQ. The CDR3 has 15 amino acids. The ends were cut back, 5 bases at V and 7 bases at J, with 17 bases in the middle. In nucleotides, the CDR3 is TGTGCCAGCAGCACCAGGTGGGGCGGGAGTGAAAAACTGTTTTTT. The encoded protein is CASSTRWGGSEKLFF.

The CDR3 protein is CASSVGVGDSYEQYF. CDR3 DNA: TGTGCCAGCAGCGTAGGGGTAGGAGACTCCTACGAGCAGTACTTC. V usage is TRBV9 and J usage is TRBJ2-7; no clear D gene. Germline-derived CDR1 and CDR2 are SGDLS and YYNGEE. This CDR3 contains 15 residues. Trimming left V 0 bases short and J 0 bases short, with 10 bases between.

As to this clonotype: One end of the junction varies from germline; a read error may be responsible. J is TRBJ1-4 and V is TRBV18; possible D gene TRBD1, 5 bases. Germline CDR1 reads KGHSH; CDR2 reads LQKENI. CDR3 length: 13 amino acids. The CDR3 DNA reads TGTGCCAGCTTGGAGCTCACAGGAGGGAAACTGTGTTTT. Translated: CASLELTGGKLCF. The whole variable domain, remainder taken from reference TRBV18 and TRBJ1-4, is NAGVMQNPRHLVRRRGQEARLRCSPMKGHSHVYWYRQLPEEGLKFMVYLQKENIIDESGMPKERFSAEFPKEGPSILRIQQVVRGDSAAYFCASLELTGGKLCFGSGTQLSVL.

This clonotype was seen a handful of times. The chain links TRBV5-1 to TRBJ2-5; D uncertain. CDR3 size: 13 residues. V was shortened by 5 bases and J by 1 base, with 9 bases between the two germline ends. The germline V gene has CDR1 SGHRS and CDR2 YFSETQ. The CDR3 DNA reads as TGCGCCAGCAGACCCGAGTCCCAAGAGACCCAGTACTTC. It yields the protein CASRPESQETQYF.

The CDR3 nucleotides read TGTGCCAGCATCTTGAACACTGAAGCTTTCTTT. It translates to CASILNTEAFF. The chain employs TRBV7-9 and TRBJ1-1; D uncertain. CDR3 length equals 11 residues. The V end lost 7 bases, the J end lost 0 bases, and 3 bases lay between the germline ends. Germline values: CDR1 SEHNR, CDR2 FQNEAQ (reference sequence).

The count of this clonotype is one. V usage is TRBV6-5 and J usage is TRBJ1-1; maybe TRBD1 (6 bases). V gave up 2 bases and J gave up 5 bases, with 15 bases separating them. Looked up from germline, CDR1 is MNHEY and CDR2 is SVGAGI. The CDR3 is 15 residues long. The chain's CDR3 is CASSYEGGTGTEAFF. The DNA of the CDR3 is TGTGCCAGCAGTTACGAGGGGGGGACTGGGACTGAAGCTTTCTTT.

J is TRBJ2-7 and V is TRBV12-3 or TRBV12-4; D perhaps matches TRBD2 (6 bases). The CDR3 is 12 amino acids. Trimming took off 5 bases at V and 9 bases at J, with 14 bases between the two ends. For the CDR3, the DNA is TGTGCCAGCAGTCCCTCGGGGAGGCGGCAGTACTTC. It translates to CASSPSGRRQYF.

This clonotype has a handful of counts. The chain recombines TRBV20-1 with TRBJ1-1; no reliable D call. Trimming took 5 bases from V and 3 from J, leaving 13 bases between them. Germline lookup yields CDR1 DFQATT and CDR2 SNEGSKA (reference sequence). The CDR3 is 13 amino acids. CDR3 coding DNA: TGCAGTGCTGGACCTGACCCGGACACTGAAGCTTTCTTT. This translates into CSAGPDPDTEAFF.

This clonotype occurred a few times. The chain recombines TRBV5-1 with TRBJ2-3, with 7 bases identical to TRBD2. V gave up 4 bases and J gave up 3 bases; unmatched junction bases: 14. The CDR3 is 17 residues long. The germline V gene has CDR1 SGHRS and CDR2 YFSETQ. CDR3 in amino acids: CASSPAGGAGDTDTQYF. The CDR3 coding sequence is TGCGCCAGCAGCCCGGCCGGCGGCGCGGGGGATACAGATACGCAGTATTTT.

This clonotype was seen a few times. This chain uses TRBV7-2 with TRBJ2-3; D uncertain. The germline V and J ends were trimmed by 2 bases and 0 bases, with 12 bases remaining between them. The CDR3 sequence is 16 residues long. Germline V CDR1 and CDR2: SGHTA, FQGNSA. The CDR3 nucleotides read TGTGCCAGCAGCTTATTCGCTCAGGTTAGCACAGATACGCAGTATTTT. It yields the protein CASSLFAQVSTDTQYF.

This chain connects TRBV6-2 or TRBV6-3 to TRBJ2-1; D unresolved. The CDR3 has 16 residues. CDR1 and CDR2 from the germline V gene are MNHEY and SVGEGT. The V end was cut by 5 bases, the J end by 5 bases, with 19 bases between. The CDR3 nucleotides read TGTGCCAGCAGTAAAAACGGGCCCTACGACGACAATGAGCAGTTCTTC. Its protein is CASSKNGPYDDNEQFF.

This clonotype appeared many times. V and J are TRBV29-1 and TRBJ2-3, with D perhaps TRBD1 or TRBD2 (6 bases each). The CDR3 is made up of 14 amino acids. CDR1 is SQVTM, CDR2 ANQGSEA, per germline. Trimming took off 4 bases at V and 4 bases at J, with 15 bases between the two ends. The CDR3 reads CSVGGASRSDTQYF. CDR3 DNA sequence: TGCAGCGTTGGGGGGGCTTCAAGGTCAGATACGCAGTATTTT.

The chain joins TRBV6-6 to TRBJ2-7, with no clear D. V was shortened by 4 bases and J by 1 base, with 8 bases between the two germline ends. CDR3 length: 13 amino acids. Germline CDR1 and CDR2: MNHNY and SVGAGI (reference sequence). The CDR3, as DNA: TGTGCCAGCAGTTCAGCGCCTTCCTACGAGCAGTACTTC. Translation: CASSSAPSYEQYF.

This clonotype was counted ten times or more. V and J are TRBV7-2 and TRBJ2-1; D unresolved. CDR3 length: 15 amino acids. Germline V gene lookup returns CDR1 SGHTA and CDR2 FQGNSA. Trimming cost V 2 bases and J 3 bases, with 11 bases left between them. For the CDR3, the DNA is TGTGCCAGCAGCTTAACAGCCTCCCGCTACAATGAGCAGTTCTTC. This gives the protein CASSLTASRYNEQFF.

The chain recombines TRBV7-8 with TRBJ1-6; D uncertain. The CDR3 runs 15 residues. The V end lost 1 base, the J end lost 5 bases, and 9 bases lay between the germline ends. Germline CDR1 and CDR2: SGHVS and FQNEAQ. CDR3 bases: TGTGCCAGCAGCTTAGTGCGGTACAATAATTCACCCCTCCACTTT. Its protein product is CASSLVRYNNSPLHF. The full variable domain, with the rest looked up from reference TRBV7-8 and TRBJ1-6, is GAGVSQSPRYKVAKRGQDVALRCDPISGHVSLFWYQQALGQGPEFLTYFQNEAQLDKSGLPSDRFFAERPEGSVSTLKIQRTQQEDSAVYLCASSLVRYNNSPLHFGNGTRLTVT.

This clonotype was counted at least ten times. V is TRBV29-1 and J is TRBJ2-3; D unresolved. The CDR3 has 12 residues. V was trimmed by 0 bases and J by 1 base, leaving 2 bases between them. Germline CDR1 and CDR2: SQVTM and ANQGSEA. CDR3: CSVEEGTDTQYF. DNA of the CDR3: TGCAGCGTTGAAGAGGGCACAGATACGCAGTATTTT.

CDR3 sequence (DNA): TGCAGCGTCACGACAGTCTGGGAGACCCAGTACTTC. It yields the protein CSVTTVWETQYF. This rearrangement joins TRBV29-1 to TRBJ2-5, with a weak D call TRBD1 (5 bases). Germline V gives CDR1 SQVTM, CDR2 ANQGSEA. Trimming pared 6 bases from V and 5 bases from J, leaving 13 bases between. The CDR3 contains 12 residues. The full variable domain, completed using reference TRBV29-1 and TRBJ2-5, is SAVISQKPSRDICQRGTSLTIQCQVDSQVTMMFWYRQQPGQSLTLIATANQGSEATYESGFVIDKFPISRPNLTFSTLTVSNMSPEDSSIYLCSVTTVWETQYFGPGTRLLVL.

V is TRBV7-2 and J is TRBJ2-2; TRBD1 is a possible D gene (5 bases). Trimming shortened V by 5 bases and J by 7 bases, and 11 bases separated the two germline ends. The CDR3 is 13 amino acids. In germline, CDR1 is SGHTA, CDR2 FQGNSA. In DNA form, the CDR3 reads TGTGCCAGCAGCCCAAGGGGCGTCGGGGAGCTGTTTTTT. It yields the protein CASSPRGVGELFF.

This clonotype was picked up many times. CDR3 sequence: CASSQGGPDTQYF. The DNA of the CDR3 is TGTGCCAGCAGCCAAGGAGGGCCAGATACGCAGTATTTT. The chain is built from TRBV14 and TRBJ2-3, with D possibly being TRBD2 (5 bases). Trimming cost V 1 base and J 4 bases, with 6 bases left between them. Germline V gives CDR1 SGHDN, CDR2 FVKESK. This CDR3 has 13 amino acids.

This clonotype was seen more than once but under ten times. DNA for the CDR3: TGCAGTGCTAGAGAGGGGGCGGGAACTGAAGCTTTCTTT. It yields the protein CSAREGAGTEAFF. V usage is TRBV20-1 and J usage is TRBJ1-1; weak D call: TRBD1 (6 bases). Trimming removed 0 bases from V and 5 bases from J, with 10 bases in between. CDR1 is DFQATT, CDR2 SNEGSKA, per germline (reference sequence). CDR3 length: 13 amino acids.

Here the CDR3 DNA reads TGTGCCAGCAGCACAAGCGCAGGAAATAATTCACCCCTCCACTTT. This gives the protein CASSTSAGNNSPLHF. V gene TRBV7-2 combines with J gene TRBJ1-6, with D hard to call. The CDR3 runs 15 residues. V was pared by 5 bases and J by 5 bases, with 13 bases between. From germline, CDR1 is SGHTA and CDR2 FQGNSA. The full variable domain, with the rest looked up from reference TRBV7-2 and TRBJ1-6, is GAGVSQSPSNKVTEKGKDVELRCDPISGHTALYWYRQSLGQGLEFLIYFQGNSAPDKSGLPSDRFSAERTGGSVSTLTIQRTQQEDSAVYLCASSTSAGNNSPLHFGNGTRLTVT.

This chain uses TRBV12-5 with TRBJ2-1; no clear D gene. The V gene lost 2 bases and the J gene lost 4 bases, with 6 bases spanning the gap. The CDR3 is 13 amino acids. Germline loops: CDR1 LGHNT, CDR2 FRNRAP. CDR3 sequence reads: CASGLNEYNEQFF. As DNA, the CDR3 is TGTGCTAGTGGTTTGAACGAGTACAATGAGCAGTTCTTC.

The chain recombines TRBV10-3 with TRBJ2-1, with 9 bases identical to TRBD2. The CDR3 has 16 amino acids. Looked up from germline, CDR1 is ENHRY and CDR2 is SYGVKD. V shed 0 bases and J 7 bases; nucleotides not matched to a gene: 7. The CDR3 sequence: CAISESGVAGANEQFF. CDR3 coding DNA: TGTGCCATCAGTGAGTCTGGGGTAGCGGGAGCGAATGAGCAGTTCTTC.

The chain employs TRBV2 and TRBJ2-2; tentatively, D is TRBD2 (6 bases). Trimming removed 4 bases from V and 0 bases from J, with 9 bases in between. The CDR3 contains 15 residues. CDR1 and CDR2 (germline): SNHLY, FYNNEI. The CDR3 DNA is TGTGCCAGCAGTGCTGCGGGGCCGAACACCGGGGAGCTGTTTTTT. It translates to CASSAAGPNTGELFF.

This clonotype was found a few times. This sequence joins TRBV20-1 and TRBJ2-7; weak D call: TRBD2 (6 bases). Germline V gene data show CDR1 as DFQATT and CDR2 as SNEGSKA (reference sequence). Trimming stripped 5 bases from V and 3 bases from J, with 11 bases between. The CDR3 has 12 amino acids. The CDR3 here is CSAPDYIYEQYF. CDR3 sequence (DNA): TGCAGTGCTCCGGACTACATCTACGAGCAGTACTTC.

This clonotype was seen only a few times. CDR3 nucleotide sequence: TGCGCCAGCAGCTTGACAGGGAGGGGAACAGATACGCAGTATTTT. Its translation: CASSLTGRGTDTQYF. The V gene is TRBV5-1, the J gene TRBJ2-3; TRBD2 might be the D (7 bases). The CDR3 is 15 amino acids. CDR1 is SGHRS and CDR2 is YFSETQ in the germline V gene. The V end was cut by 1 base, the J end by 3 bases, with 12 bases between.

This clonotype turned up a few times. J is TRBJ1-5 and V is TRBV20-1; D gene uncertain. The CDR3 loop spans 15 amino acids. The germline V gene has CDR1 DFQATT and CDR2 SNEGSKA (reference sequence). The V gene lost 1 base and the J gene lost 0 bases, with 10 bases spanning the gap. The CDR3 DNA sequence: TGCAGTGCTAGAGGATCGGGATATAGCAATCAGCCCCAGCATTTT. Amino acid sequence: CSARGSGYSNQPQHF.

The chain is built from TRBV5-1 and TRBJ2-7; 7 bases align to TRBD2. Germline assignment: CDR1 SGHRS and CDR2 YFSETQ. The junction had 9 bases not matched to a gene; V was cut back by 0 bases and J by 6 bases. This CDR3 is 15 amino acids long. CDR3 loop: CASSLAGGRASEQYF. CDR3 DNA sequence: TGCGCCAGCAGCTTGGCCGGAGGGAGGGCCAGCGAGCAGTACTTC.